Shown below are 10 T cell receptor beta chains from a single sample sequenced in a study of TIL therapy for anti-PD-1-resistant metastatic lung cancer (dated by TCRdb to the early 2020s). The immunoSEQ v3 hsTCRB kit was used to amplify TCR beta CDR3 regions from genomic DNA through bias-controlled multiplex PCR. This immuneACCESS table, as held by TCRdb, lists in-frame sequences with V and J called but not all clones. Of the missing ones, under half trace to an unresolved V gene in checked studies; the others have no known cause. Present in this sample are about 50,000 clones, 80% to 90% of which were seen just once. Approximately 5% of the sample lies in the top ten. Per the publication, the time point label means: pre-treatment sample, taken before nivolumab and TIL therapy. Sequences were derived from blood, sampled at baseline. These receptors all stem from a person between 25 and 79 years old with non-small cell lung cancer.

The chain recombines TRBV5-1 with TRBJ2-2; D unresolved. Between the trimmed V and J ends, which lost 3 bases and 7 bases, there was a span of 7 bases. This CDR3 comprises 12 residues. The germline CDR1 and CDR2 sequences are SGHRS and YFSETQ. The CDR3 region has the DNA TGCGCCAGCAGCTCTTCGGGCGGGGAGCTGTTTTTT. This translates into CASSSSGGELFF.

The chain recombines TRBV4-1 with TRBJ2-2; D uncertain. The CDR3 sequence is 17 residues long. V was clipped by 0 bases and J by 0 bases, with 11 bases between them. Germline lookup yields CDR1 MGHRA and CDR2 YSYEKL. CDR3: CASSQEDLFANTGELFF. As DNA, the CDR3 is TGCGCCAGCAGCCAAGAGGACCTGTTCGCGAACACCGGGGAGCTGTTTTTT.

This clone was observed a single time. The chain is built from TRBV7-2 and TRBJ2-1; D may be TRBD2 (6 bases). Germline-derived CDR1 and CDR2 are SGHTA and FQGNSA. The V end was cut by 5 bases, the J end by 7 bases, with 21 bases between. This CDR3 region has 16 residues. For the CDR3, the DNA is TGTGCCAGCAGCCTGGGTAGCGGTCCGGGCTATAATGAGCAGTTCTTC. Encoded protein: CASSLGSGPGYNEQFF.

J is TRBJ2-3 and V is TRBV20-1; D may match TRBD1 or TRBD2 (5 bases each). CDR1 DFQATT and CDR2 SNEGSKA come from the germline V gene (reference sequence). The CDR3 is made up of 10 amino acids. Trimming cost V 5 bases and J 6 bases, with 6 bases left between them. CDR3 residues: CSAWGDTQYF. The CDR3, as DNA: TGCAGTGCTTGGGGGGATACGCAGTATTTT.

The CDR3 sequence: CASSESGSYNEQFF. CDR3 in DNA: TGTGCCAGCAGTGAAAGCGGGTCCTACAATGAGCAGTTCTTC. This chain links TRBV28 with TRBJ2-1, with D tentatively TRBD2 (6 bases). V lost 5 bases to trimming and J lost 1 base, with 9 bases between them. Germline V gene sequence: CDR1 MDHEN, CDR2 SYDVKM. CDR3 size: 14 residues.

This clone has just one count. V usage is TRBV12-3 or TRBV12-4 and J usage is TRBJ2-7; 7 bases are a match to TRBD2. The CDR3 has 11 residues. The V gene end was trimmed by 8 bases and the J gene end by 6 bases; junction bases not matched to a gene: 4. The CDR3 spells CASGEGPEQYF. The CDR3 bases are TGTGCCAGCGGGGAGGGGCCCGAGCAGTACTTC.

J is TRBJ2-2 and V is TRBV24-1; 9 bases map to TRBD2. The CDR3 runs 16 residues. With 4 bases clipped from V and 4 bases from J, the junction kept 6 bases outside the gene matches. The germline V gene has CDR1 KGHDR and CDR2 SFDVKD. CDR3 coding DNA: TGTGCCACCAGTGAGGTCTTTAGCGGGGGCACCGGGGAGCTGTTTTTT. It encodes CATSEVFSGGTGELFF.

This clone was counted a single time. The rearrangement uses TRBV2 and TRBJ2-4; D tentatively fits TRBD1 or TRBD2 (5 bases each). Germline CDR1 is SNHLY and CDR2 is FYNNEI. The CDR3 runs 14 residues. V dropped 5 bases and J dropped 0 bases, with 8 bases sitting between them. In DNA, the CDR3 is TGTGCCAGCAGTTTCGGGACAGCCAAAAACATTCAGTACTTC. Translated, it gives CASSFGTAKNIQYF.

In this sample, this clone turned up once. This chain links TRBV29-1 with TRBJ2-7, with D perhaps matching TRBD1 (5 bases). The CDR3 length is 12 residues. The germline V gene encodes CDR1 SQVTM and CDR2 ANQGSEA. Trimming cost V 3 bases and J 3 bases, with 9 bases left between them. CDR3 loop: CSVEDTIYEQYF. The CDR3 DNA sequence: TGCAGCGTTGAGGACACGATCTACGAGCAGTACTTC.

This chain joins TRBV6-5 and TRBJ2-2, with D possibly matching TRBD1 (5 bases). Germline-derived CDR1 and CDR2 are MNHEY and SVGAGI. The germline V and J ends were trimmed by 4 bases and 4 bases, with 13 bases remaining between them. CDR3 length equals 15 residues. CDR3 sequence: CASSSSRQGTGELFF. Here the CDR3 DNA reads TGTGCCAGCAGTTCCAGCAGGCAGGGCACCGGGGAGCTGTTTTTT.